This is a list of T cell receptor beta chains from one sample in a study of T cell repertoires in cytomegalovirus infection. Which antigens these TCRs recognize remains unknown. MiXCR, applied by TCRdb to the reads, yields one record per CDR3 protein. Seen here are approximately 910,000 distinct CDR3 sequences, around 31% observed once, and the top ten hold 11% to 15%. The sequences come from cultured CD8+ T cells from PBMCs, collected from culture after CMV antigen stimulation. These receptors came from a human donor in good health (CMV status not recorded). Some clones in this sample may be carry-over from other donors' samples. Each CDR3 is given with its conserved first and last residue. Each record gives: V gene, D gene, J gene, clone size, CDR3 protein, CDR3 DNA. D genes are given only for firm matches. A row's size may be missing; if present it is once, few, many or a size class.

TRBV4-1	NA	TRBJ2-3	few	CASSLRFRNTDTQYF	TGCGCCAGCAGCCTAAGGTTCAGGAACACAGATACGCAGTATTTT
TRBV11-2	TRBD2	TRBJ2-3	few	CASSARLAGDTQYF	TGTGCCAGCAGCGCCCGACTAGCTGGGGATACGCAGTATTTT
TRBV27	TRBD2	TRBJ2-2	few	CASSRGLAANTGELFF	TGTGCCAGCAGCCGTGGACTAGCGGCGAACACCGGGGAGCTGTTTTTT
TRBV6-6	TRBD1	TRBJ2-7	NA	CASRPLQGRPYEQYF	TGTGCCAGCAGGCCTTTACAGGGGCGGCCTTACGAGCAGTACTTC
TRBV4-1	NA	TRBJ1-1	few	CASSLPGSTNTEAFF	TGCGCCAGCAGCCTTCCGGGCAGTACGAACACTGAAGCTTTCTTT
TRBV5-5	NA	TRBJ1-4	NA	CASSLEGKKLFF	TGTGCCAGCAGCTTGGAGGGGAAGAAACTGTTTTTT
TRBV7-6	TRBD2	TRBJ2-5	many	CASTSLIAGVETQYF	TGTGCCAGTACCTCCTTAATAGCGGGGGTAGAGACCCAGTACTTC
TRBV27	NA	TRBJ1-1	NA	CASSSPGRVGSDTEAFF	TGTGCCAGCAGTTCTCCTGGCAGGGTAGGGTCTGACACTGAAGCTTTCTTT
TRBV28	NA	TRBJ2-4	few	CASNLGAADIQYF	TGTGCCAGTAACTTGGGTGCGGCGGACATTCAGTACTTC
TRBV4-1	NA	TRBJ2-3	few	CASSQVQIIGTDTQYF	TGCGCCAGCAGCCAAGTACAGATTATCGGCACAGATACGCAGTATTTT
TRBV5-1	NA	TRBJ2-1	once	CAFSGGRDDEQFF	TGCGCCTTTTCCGGGGGAAGGGACGATGAGCAGTTCTTC
TRBV9	TRBD1	TRBJ1-1	NA	CASSVGGQGILNTEAFF	TGTGCCAGCAGCGTAGGGGGACAGGGAATATTGAACACTGAAGCTTTCTTT
TRBV7-8	NA	TRBJ2-1	many	CASSPSPNYNEQFF	TGTGCCAGCAGCCCTAGCCCTAACTACAATGAGCAGTTCTTC
TRBV7-9	NA	TRBJ1-2	NA	CASSLESSTGKLYGYTF	TGTGCCAGCAGCTTAGAATCGAGTACGGGCAAACTCTATGGCTACACCTTC
TRBV28	NA	TRBJ2-3	once	CASTEALTSTDTQYF	TGTGCCAGCACCGAAGCGCTTACTAGCACAGATACGCAGTATTTT
TRBV6-2/TRBV6-3	NA	TRBJ1-6	NA	CASSYRGGYNSPLHF	TGTGCCAGCAGTTACCGAGGTGGTTATAATTCACCCCTCCACTTT